The next 19 T cell receptor beta chains were all read from a single sample in a study of cytotoxic CD8 clonotypes in ibrutinib-treated CLL. TCRdb's table, derived via immunoSEQ multiplex PCR, lists solely in-frame clones and lacks some. The data hold 250,000 to 350,000 clones, with roughly four fifths observed a single time. The sequences come from PBMCs, collected at disease progression, from a patient treated with ibrutinib. Source of these receptors: a human donor with chronic lymphocytic leukemia.

The chain couples TRBV4-1 to TRBJ1-2, with 9 bases aligning to TRBD1. The CDR3 loop spans 15 amino acids. J lost 5 bases, V lost 4 bases, and 8 bases had no gene match. Germline V gene data show CDR1 as MGHRA and CDR2 as YSYEKL. Here the CDR3 DNA reads TGCGCCAGCAGCCGACCGGGACAGGGTAGTTATGGCTACACCTTC. Translating gives CASSRPGQGSYGYTF.

The chain couples TRBV9 to TRBJ2-7; perhaps TRBD1 as D (6 bases). The V gene's germline CDR1 is SGDLS and CDR2 YYNGEE. The CDR3 has 14 residues. Trimming removed 4 bases at V and 1 base at J, with 12 bases between. Here the CDR3 DNA reads TGTGCCAGCAGCCCTGGACAGCTATCCTACGAGCAGTACTTC. Translation: CASSPGQLSYEQYF.

This clone was found a few times. This chain connects TRBV5-1 to TRBJ1-4; 10 positions agree with TRBD1. V gave up 4 bases and J gave up 7 bases; unmatched junction bases: 4. From germline, CDR1 is SGHRS and CDR2 YFSETQ. CDR3 length: 14 residues. In DNA, the CDR3 is TGCGCCAGCAGCACCCGGGACAGGGGTGAAAAACTGTTTTTT. As protein: CASSTRDRGEKLFF.

This chain links TRBV4-2 with TRBJ2-7; D might be TRBD1 (6 bases). CDR3 length: 15 residues. Germline lookup yields CDR1 LGHNA and CDR2 YNFKEQ. Trimming removed 0 bases at V and 5 bases at J, with 14 bases between. CDR3 residues: CASSQEGWQGNEQYF. For the CDR3, the DNA is TGTGCCAGCAGCCAAGAGGGTTGGCAGGGGAACGAGCAGTACTTC.

In DNA form, the CDR3 reads TGTGCCAGCAGCCATGCGACGGGGTGGAACACTGAAGCTTTCTTT. This sequence encodes CASSHATGWNTEAFF. The chain joins TRBV14 to TRBJ1-1; D not certain. This CDR3 has 15 residues. Trimming took off 3 bases at V and 1 base at J, with 12 bases between the two ends. Germline V lookup: CDR1 SGHDN, CDR2 FVKESK.

This clone was detected a few times. The chain recombines TRBV10-2 with TRBJ2-1, with D possibly TRBD2 on 6 matching bases. The CDR3 has 20 residues. V was clipped by 0 bases and J by 4 bases, with 25 bases between them. In germline, CDR1 is WSHSY, CDR2 SAAADI. The CDR3 reads CASSESFTRVRREAYNEQFF. CDR3 nucleotides: TGCGCCAGCAGTGAGTCGTTTACTAGAGTAAGGCGGGAAGCTTACAATGAGCAGTTCTTC.

This chain uses TRBV18 with TRBJ1-1; the D gene is possibly TRBD1 (6 bases). V dropped 0 bases and J dropped 1 base, with 18 bases sitting between them. CDR1 KGHSH and CDR2 LQKENI come from the germline V gene. This CDR3 is built from 18 residues. In DNA, the CDR3 is TGTGCCAGCTCACCACCGCTCAGAAGATTACAGGGGAACACTGAAGCTTTCTTT. This gives the protein CASSPPLRRLQGNTEAFF.

The genes are TRBV7-9 and TRBJ1-1; D remains unclear. CDR1 is SEHNR, CDR2 FQNEAQ, per germline (reference sequence). The CDR3 sequence is 13 residues long. Trimming stripped 4 bases from V and 0 bases from J, with 6 bases between. The CDR3 coding sequence is TGTGCCAGCAGCTCCGGGTTGAACACTGAAGCTTTCTTT. Amino acids: CASSSGLNTEAFF.

The chain joins TRBV7-2 to TRBJ2-3, with 7 bases matching TRBD2. J was trimmed by 2 bases and V by 4 bases; bases with no gene match: 6. This CDR3 spans 15 amino acids. Germline lookup yields CDR1 SGHTA and CDR2 FQGNSA. This chain's CDR3 is CASSSSSGITDTQYF. The CDR3 region has the DNA TGTGCCAGCAGCTCTTCGAGCGGGATCACAGATACGCAGTATTTT.

V is TRBV5-1 and J is TRBJ2-5; 8 bases line up with TRBD2. V shed 4 bases and J 4 bases; nucleotides not matched to a gene: 21. The CDR3 runs to 19 residues. Germline CDR1 is SGHRS and CDR2 is YFSETQ. The CDR3 nucleotides are TGCGCCAGCAGCCCGATACCTATAGGTCTAGCGGGTACGGGAGAGACCCAGTACTTC. Protein: CASSPIPIGLAGTGETQYF. Drawing the rest from reference TRBV5-1 and TRBJ2-5, the complete variable domain is KAGVTQTPRYLIKTRGQQVTLSCSPISGHRSVSWYQQTPGQGLQFLFEYFSETQRNKGNFPGRFSGRQFSNSRSEMNVSTLELGDSALYLCASSPIPIGLAGTGETQYFGPGTRLLVL.

This chain connects TRBV4-1 to TRBJ2-5, with 9 bases aligning to TRBD1. J was trimmed by 5 bases and V by 8 bases; bases with no gene match: 12. The CDR3 covers 15 residues. CDR1 is MGHRA, CDR2 YSYEKL, per germline. CDR3 residues: CASAPDRGGGETQYF. The CDR3 DNA follows: TGCGCCAGCGCTCCGGACAGGGGAGGAGGGGAGACCCAGTACTTC.

This sequence joins TRBV11-3 and TRBJ2-7, with a possible D match to TRBD1 (6 bases). This CDR3 is built from 15 residues. The V end was cut by 1 base, the J end by 7 bases, with 17 bases between. Germline CDR1 reads SGHNT; CDR2 reads YENEEA. The CDR3 DNA is TGTGCCAGCAGCTTAGTACCGGCAGGGGTCTGGGAGCAGTACTTC. It yields the protein CASSLVPAGVWEQYF. Based on the CDR3 plus reference TRBV11-3 and TRBJ2-7, the full variable domain is EAGVVQSPRYKIIEKKQPVAFWCNPISGHNTLYWYLQNLGQGPELLIRYENEEAVDDSQLPKDRFSAERLKGVDSTLKIQPAELGDSAVYLCASSLVPAGVWEQYFGPGTRLTVT.

This clone was observed a single time. The rearrangement links TRBV5-1 to TRBJ2-5; 14 positions match TRBD2. CDR1 is SGHRS and CDR2 is YFSETQ in the germline V gene. The CDR3 spans 20 residues. V lost 2 bases, J lost 0 bases, and 12 bases stayed unmatched. This CDR3 reads CASSFKPGLAGDKYQETQYF. CDR3 coding DNA: TGCGCCAGCAGCTTCAAACCGGGACTAGCGGGGGACAAGTACCAAGAGACCCAGTACTTC. The whole variable domain, remainder taken from reference TRBV5-1 and TRBJ2-5, is KAGVTQTPRYLIKTRGQQVTLSCSPISGHRSVSWYQQTPGQGLQFLFEYFSETQRNKGNFPGRFSGRQFSNSRSEMNVSTLELGDSALYLCASSFKPGLAGDKYQETQYFGPGTRLLVL.

The rearrangement joins TRBV7-3 to TRBJ2-2, with 9 positions matching TRBD1. This CDR3 has 19 amino acids. Germline CDR1 and CDR2: SGHTA and FQGTGA. The trim removed 3 bases at V and 6 bases at J, leaving 17 bases unmatched. CDR3 residues: CASSFDFGTGWDSPGELFF. The DNA for the CDR3 is TGTGCCAGCAGCTTCGATTTCGGGACAGGGTGGGATTCCCCCGGGGAGCTGTTTTTT.

This clone has only a few counts. The V gene is TRBV28, the J gene TRBJ1-5; D unclear. The CDR3 has 13 amino acids. In germline, CDR1 is MDHEN, CDR2 SYDVKM. V was clipped by 4 bases and J by 10 bases, with 14 bases between them. As DNA, the CDR3 is TGTGCCAGCAGTTACCCGACCCTGCGCCCCCAGCATTTT. Translated, it gives CASSYPTLRPQHF. Based on the CDR3 plus reference TRBV28 and TRBJ1-5, the full variable domain is DVKVTQSSRYLVKRTGEKVFLECVQDMDHENMFWYRQDPGLGLRLIYFSYDVKMKEKGDIPEGYSVSREKKERFSLILESASTNQTSMYLCASSYPTLRPQHFGDGTRLSIL.

A few counts support this clone. V and J are TRBV4-1 and TRBJ2-3; D perhaps matches TRBD2 (5 bases). V was pared by 4 bases and J by 0 bases, with 11 bases between. The CDR3 contains 15 residues. Germline values: CDR1 MGHRA, CDR2 YSYEKL. The CDR3 DNA reads as TGCGCCAGCAGCCTCCGGACTGCCAGCACAGATACGCAGTATTTT. It is translated as CASSLRTASTDTQYF.

This chain connects TRBV4-2 to TRBJ2-7; 11 positions match TRBD2. V was pared by 4 bases and J by 2 bases, with 7 bases of the junction left unmatched. Looked up from germline, CDR1 is LGHNA and CDR2 is YNFKEQ. The CDR3 is made up of 16 amino acids. CDR3 in amino acids: CASSRTSGGVPYEQYF. CDR3 bases: TGTGCCAGCAGCCGAACTAGCGGGGGTGTCCCCTACGAGCAGTACTTC.

The chain employs TRBV7-8 and TRBJ2-1, with 9 nucleotides matching TRBD1. With V trimmed by 5 bases and J by 6 bases, 8 bases remained unmatched. This CDR3 has 15 amino acids. Germline V gene sequence: CDR1 SGHVS, CDR2 FQNEAQ. CDR3 sequence reads: CASSIRDRVVNEQFF. The CDR3, as DNA: TGTGCCAGCAGCATCCGGGACAGGGTGGTCAATGAGCAGTTCTTC.

The chain is built from TRBV10-2 and TRBJ1-3; TRBD1 aligns across 7 bases. This CDR3 is built from 14 residues. After removal of 5 bases from V and 4 bases from J, the junction contained 5 bases not matched to a gene. CDR1 is WSHSY and CDR2 is SAAADI in the germline V gene. Written as DNA, the CDR3 is TGCGCCAGCAGTAGGGAGGGGGCAGGAAACACCATATATTTT. Protein: CASSREGAGNTIYF.